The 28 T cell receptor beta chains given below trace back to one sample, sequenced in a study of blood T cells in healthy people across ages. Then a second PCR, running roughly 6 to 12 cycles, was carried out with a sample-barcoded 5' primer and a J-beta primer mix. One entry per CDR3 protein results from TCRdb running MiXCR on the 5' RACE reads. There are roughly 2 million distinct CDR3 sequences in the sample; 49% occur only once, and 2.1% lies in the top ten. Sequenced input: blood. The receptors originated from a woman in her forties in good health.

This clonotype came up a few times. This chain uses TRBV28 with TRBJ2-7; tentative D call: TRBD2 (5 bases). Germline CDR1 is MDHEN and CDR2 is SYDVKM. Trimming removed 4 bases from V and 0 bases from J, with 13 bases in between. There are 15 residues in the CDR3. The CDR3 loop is CASSSPRGISYEQYF. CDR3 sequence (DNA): TGTGCCAGCAGTTCCCCACGAGGGATCTCCTACGAGCAGTACTTC.

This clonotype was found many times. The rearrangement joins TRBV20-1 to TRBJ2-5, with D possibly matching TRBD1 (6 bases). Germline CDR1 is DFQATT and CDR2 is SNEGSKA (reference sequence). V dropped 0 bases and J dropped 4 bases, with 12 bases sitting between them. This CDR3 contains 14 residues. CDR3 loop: CSARDGTPRETQYF. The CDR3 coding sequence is TGCAGTGCTAGAGATGGGACACCCAGAGAGACCCAGTACTTC.

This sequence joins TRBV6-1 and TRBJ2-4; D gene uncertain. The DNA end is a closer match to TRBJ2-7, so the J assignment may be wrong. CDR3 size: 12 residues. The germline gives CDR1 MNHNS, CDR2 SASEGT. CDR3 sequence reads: CASSDVGDEQYF. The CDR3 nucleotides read TGTGCCAGCAGTGACGTGGGTGACGAGCAGTACTTC.

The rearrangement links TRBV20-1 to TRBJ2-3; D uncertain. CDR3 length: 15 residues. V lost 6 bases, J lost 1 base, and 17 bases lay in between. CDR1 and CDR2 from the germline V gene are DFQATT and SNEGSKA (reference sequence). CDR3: CSATLGEIGTDTQYF. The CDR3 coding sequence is TGCAGTGCCACCCTTGGCGAAATTGGCACAGATACGCAGTATTTT.

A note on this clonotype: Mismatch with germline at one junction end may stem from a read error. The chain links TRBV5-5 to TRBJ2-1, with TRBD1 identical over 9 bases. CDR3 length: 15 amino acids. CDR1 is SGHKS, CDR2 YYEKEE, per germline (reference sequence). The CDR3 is CASSLTGTGINGQFF. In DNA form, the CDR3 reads TGTGCCAGCAGCCTAACCGGGACAGGGATAAATGGGCAGTTCTTC.

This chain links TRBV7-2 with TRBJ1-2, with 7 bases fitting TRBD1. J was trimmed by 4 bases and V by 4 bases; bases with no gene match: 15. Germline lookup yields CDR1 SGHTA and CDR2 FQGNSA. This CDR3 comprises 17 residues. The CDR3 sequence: CASSWVKPGQLVYGYTF. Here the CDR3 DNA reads TGTGCCAGCAGCTGGGTTAAACCGGGACAGTTAGTCTATGGCTACACCTTC.

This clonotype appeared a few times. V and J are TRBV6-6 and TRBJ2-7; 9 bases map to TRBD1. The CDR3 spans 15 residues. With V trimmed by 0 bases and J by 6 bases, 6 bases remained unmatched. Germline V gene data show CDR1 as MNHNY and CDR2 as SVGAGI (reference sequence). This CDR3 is CASSYSGQGRGEQYF. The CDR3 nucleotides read TGTGCCAGCAGTTACTCGGGACAGGGCCGGGGCGAGCAGTACTTC.

Here the CDR3 reads CASGERGGYTF. As DNA, the CDR3 is TGTGCCAGCGGCGAGAGGGGTGGCTACACCTTC. The rearrangement uses TRBV27 and TRBJ1-2; maybe TRBD1 (5 bases). The CDR3 sequence is 11 residues long. The V gene lost 8 bases and the J gene lost 7 bases, with 11 bases spanning the gap. Germline V gene sequence: CDR1 MNHEY, CDR2 SMNVEV (reference sequence).

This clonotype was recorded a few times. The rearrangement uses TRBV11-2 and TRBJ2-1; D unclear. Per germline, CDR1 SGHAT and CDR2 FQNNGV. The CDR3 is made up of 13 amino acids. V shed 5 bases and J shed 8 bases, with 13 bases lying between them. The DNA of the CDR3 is TGTGCCAGCAGCCCGCAAGGATTGGATGAGCAGTTCTTC. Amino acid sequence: CASSPQGLDEQFF. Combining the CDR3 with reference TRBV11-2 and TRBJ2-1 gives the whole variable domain EAGVAQSPRYKIIEKRQSVAFWCNPISGHATLYWYQQILGQGPKLLIQFQNNGVVDDSQLPKDRFSAERLKGVDSTLKIQPAKLEDSAVYLCASSPQGLDEQFFGPGTRLTVL.

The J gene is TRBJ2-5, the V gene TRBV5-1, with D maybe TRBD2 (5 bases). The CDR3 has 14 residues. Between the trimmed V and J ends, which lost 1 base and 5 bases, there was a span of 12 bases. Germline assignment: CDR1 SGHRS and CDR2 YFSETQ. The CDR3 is CASSLPLARETQYF. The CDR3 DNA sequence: TGCGCCAGCAGCTTGCCCTTAGCGCGGGAGACCCAGTACTTC.

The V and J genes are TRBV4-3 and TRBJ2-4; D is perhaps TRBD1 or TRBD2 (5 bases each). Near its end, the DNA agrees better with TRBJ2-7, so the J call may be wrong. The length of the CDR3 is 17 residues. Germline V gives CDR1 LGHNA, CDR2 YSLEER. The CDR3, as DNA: TGCGCCAGCAGCCAATCGGTGTTTCGAGGGGATACCTACGAGCAGTACTTC. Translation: CASSQSVFRGDTYEQYF.

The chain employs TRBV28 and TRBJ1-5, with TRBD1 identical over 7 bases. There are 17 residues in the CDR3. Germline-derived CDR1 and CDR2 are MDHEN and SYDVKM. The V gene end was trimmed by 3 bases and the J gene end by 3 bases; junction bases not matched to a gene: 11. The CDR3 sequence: CASSFQQGSGPNQPQHF. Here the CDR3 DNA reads TGTGCCAGCAGTTTCCAACAGGGGTCCGGCCCCAATCAGCCCCAGCATTTT.

CDR3 DNA sequence: TGCGCCAGCAGCCAATTCCCGACAGGCAATCAGCCCCAGCATTTT. Its protein product is CASSQFPTGNQPQHF. The J gene is TRBJ1-5, the V gene TRBV4-1; a possible D gene is TRBD1 (5 bases). The CDR3 length is 15 residues. Germline CDR1 reads MGHRA; CDR2 reads YSYEKL. The V end lost 2 bases, the J end lost 2 bases, and 10 bases lay between the germline ends.

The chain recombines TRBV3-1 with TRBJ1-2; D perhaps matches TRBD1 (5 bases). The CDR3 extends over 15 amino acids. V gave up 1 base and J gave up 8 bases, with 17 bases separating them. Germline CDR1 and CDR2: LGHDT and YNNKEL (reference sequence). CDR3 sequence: CASSQARGASRGYTF. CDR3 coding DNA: TGTGCCAGCAGCCAAGCAAGGGGCGCATCTCGGGGCTACACCTTC. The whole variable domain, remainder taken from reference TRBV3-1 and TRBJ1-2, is DTAVSQTPKYLVTQMGNDKSIKCEQNLGHDTMYWYKQDSKKFLKIMFSYNNKELIINETVPNRFSPKSPDKAHLNLHINSLELGDSAVYFCASSQARGASRGYTFGSGTRLTVV.

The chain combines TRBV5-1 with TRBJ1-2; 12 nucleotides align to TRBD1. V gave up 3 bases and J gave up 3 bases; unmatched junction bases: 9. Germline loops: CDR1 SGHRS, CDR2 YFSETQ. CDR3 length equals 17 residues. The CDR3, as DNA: TGCGCCAGCAGCTCATTCCGGGACAGGGGGCTGGACTATGGCTACACCTTC. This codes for CASSSFRDRGLDYGYTF.

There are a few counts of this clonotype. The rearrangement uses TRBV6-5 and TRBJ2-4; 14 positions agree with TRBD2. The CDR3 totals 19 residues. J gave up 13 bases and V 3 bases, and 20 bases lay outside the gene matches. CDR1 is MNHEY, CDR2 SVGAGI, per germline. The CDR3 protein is CASSYRPGTSGGAWGEQYF. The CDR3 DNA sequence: TGTGCCAGCAGTTATCGTCCTGGGACTAGCGGGGGTGCTTGGGGGGAGCAGTACTTC.

The CDR3 loop reads CASSKRKDRRPEETQYF. The CDR3 region has the DNA TGTGCCAGCAGCAAAAGGAAGGACCGAAGGCCTGAAGAGACCCAGTACTTC. The chain is built from TRBV21-1 and TRBJ2-5. TRBV21-1 is an annotated pseudogene. This CDR3 spans 17 amino acids.

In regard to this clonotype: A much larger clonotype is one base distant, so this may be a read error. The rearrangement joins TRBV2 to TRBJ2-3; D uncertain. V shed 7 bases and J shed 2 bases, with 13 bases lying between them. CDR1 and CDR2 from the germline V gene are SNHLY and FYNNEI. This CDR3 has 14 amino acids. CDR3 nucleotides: TGTGCCAGCACGCTCCACCCAAACACAGATACGCAGTATTTT. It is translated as CASTLHPNTDTQYF. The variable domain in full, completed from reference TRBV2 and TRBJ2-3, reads EPEVTQTPSHQVTQMGQEVILRCVPISNHLYFYWYRQILGQKVEFLVSFYNNEISEKSEIFDDQFSVERPDGSNFTLKIRSTKLEDSAMYFCASTLHPNTDTQYFGPGTRLTVL.

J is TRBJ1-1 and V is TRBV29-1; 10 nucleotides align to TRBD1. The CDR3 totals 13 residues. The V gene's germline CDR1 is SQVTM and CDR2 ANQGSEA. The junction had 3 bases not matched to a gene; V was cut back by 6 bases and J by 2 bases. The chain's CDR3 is CSVTGGVNTEAFF. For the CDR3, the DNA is TGCAGCGTGACAGGGGGCGTTAACACTGAAGCTTTCTTT.

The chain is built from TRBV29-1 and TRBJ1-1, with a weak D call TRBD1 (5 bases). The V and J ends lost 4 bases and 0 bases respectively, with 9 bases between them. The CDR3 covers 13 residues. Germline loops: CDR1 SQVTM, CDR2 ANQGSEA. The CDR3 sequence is CSVGGGLNTEAFF. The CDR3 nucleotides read TGCAGCGTTGGGGGGGGACTGAACACTGAAGCTTTCTTT.

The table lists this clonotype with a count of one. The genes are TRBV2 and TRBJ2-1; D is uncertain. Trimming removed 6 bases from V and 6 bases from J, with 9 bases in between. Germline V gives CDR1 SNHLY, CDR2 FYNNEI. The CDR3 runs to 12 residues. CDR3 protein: CASREFSNEQFF. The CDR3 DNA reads TGTGCCAGCAGGGAATTTAGCAATGAGCAGTTCTTC.

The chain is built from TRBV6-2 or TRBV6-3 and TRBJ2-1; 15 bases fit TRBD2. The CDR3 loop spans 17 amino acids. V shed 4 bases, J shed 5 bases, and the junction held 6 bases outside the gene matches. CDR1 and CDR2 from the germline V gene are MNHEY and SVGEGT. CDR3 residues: CASSLWTSGGADNEQFF. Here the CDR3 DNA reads TGTGCCAGCAGTTTGTGGACTAGCGGGGGGGCCGACAATGAGCAGTTCTTC.

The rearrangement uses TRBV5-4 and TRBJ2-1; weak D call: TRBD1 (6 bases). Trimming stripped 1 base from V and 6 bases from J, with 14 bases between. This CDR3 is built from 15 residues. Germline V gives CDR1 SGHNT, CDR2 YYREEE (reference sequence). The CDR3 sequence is CASSLPTGGSNEQFF. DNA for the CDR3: TGTGCCAGCAGCTTGCCGACAGGAGGTAGCAATGAGCAGTTCTTC.

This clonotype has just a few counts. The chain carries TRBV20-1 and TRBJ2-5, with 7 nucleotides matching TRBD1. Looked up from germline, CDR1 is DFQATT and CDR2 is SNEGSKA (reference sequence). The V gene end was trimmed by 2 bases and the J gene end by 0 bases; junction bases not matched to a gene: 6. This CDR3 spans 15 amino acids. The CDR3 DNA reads TGCAGTGCTAGATCCCCCAGGGGGTACCAAGAGACCCAGTACTTC. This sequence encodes CSARSPRGYQETQYF.

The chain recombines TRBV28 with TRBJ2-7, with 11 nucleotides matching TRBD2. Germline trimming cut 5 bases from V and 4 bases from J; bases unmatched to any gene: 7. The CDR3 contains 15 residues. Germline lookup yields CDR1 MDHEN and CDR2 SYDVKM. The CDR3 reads CASSISSGGKYEQYF. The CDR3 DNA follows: TGTGCCAGCAGTATCTCTAGCGGGGGGAAGTACGAGCAGTACTTC.

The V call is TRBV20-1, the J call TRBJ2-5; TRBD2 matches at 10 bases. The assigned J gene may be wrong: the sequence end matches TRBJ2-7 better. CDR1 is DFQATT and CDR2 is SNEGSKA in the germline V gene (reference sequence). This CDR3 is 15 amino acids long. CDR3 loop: CSARVPSGGSYEQYF. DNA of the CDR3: TGCAGTGCTAGAGTTCCTAGCGGGGGCTCCTACGAGCAGTACTTC.

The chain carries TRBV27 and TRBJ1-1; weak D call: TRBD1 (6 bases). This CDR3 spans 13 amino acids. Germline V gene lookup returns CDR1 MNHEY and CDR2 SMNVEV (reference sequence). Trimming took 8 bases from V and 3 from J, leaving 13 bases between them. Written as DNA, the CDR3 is TGTGCCAGCCAACGGGGGGCGGACACTGAAGCTTTCTTT. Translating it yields CASQRGADTEAFF.

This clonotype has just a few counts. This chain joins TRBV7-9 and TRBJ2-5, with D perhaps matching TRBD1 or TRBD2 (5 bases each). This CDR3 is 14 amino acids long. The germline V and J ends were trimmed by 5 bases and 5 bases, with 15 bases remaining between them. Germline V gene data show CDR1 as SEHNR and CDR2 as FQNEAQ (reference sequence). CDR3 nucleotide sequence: TGTGCCAGCAGCACCGAGGGGATGGGGGAGACCCAGTACTTC. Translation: CASSTEGMGETQYF.